This T cell receptor (beta chain) stems from a study of somatic mutations in cytotoxic T cells in rheumatoid arthritis. Study-wide results and caveats: Antigens bound by the expanded CD8+ clones were not identified.

Data came from immunoSEQ multiplex PCR; TCRdb stores just in-frame clones and leaves some out. Altogether thousands of clones are present, 77% being singletons, with the ten largest covering about 27%. For this clone: Its target is unknown.

Germline loops: CDR1 SEHNR, CDR2 FQNEAQ (reference sequence). Losses at the gene ends were 5 bases for V and 4 bases for J; bases not matched to a gene: 7. The CDR3 spans 14 residues. The receptor was derived from a woman between 70 and 85 years old with rheumatoid arthritis. Material: CD8+ T cells sorted from blood, obtained at a follow-up visit. V gene TRBV7-9 combines with J gene TRBJ2-7; 8 nucleotides match TRBD1. The CDR3 region is CASSDRDRNYEQYF. As DNA, the CDR3 is TGTGCCAGCAGCGACAGGGACAGGAATTACGAGCAGTACTTC. Combining the CDR3 with reference TRBV7-9 and TRBJ2-7 gives the whole variable domain DTGVSQNPRHKITKRGQNVTFRCDPISEHNRLYWYRQTLGQGPEFLTYFQNEAQLEKSRLLSDRFSAERPKGSFSTLEIQRTEQGDSAMYLCASSDRDRNYEQYFGPGTRLTVT.